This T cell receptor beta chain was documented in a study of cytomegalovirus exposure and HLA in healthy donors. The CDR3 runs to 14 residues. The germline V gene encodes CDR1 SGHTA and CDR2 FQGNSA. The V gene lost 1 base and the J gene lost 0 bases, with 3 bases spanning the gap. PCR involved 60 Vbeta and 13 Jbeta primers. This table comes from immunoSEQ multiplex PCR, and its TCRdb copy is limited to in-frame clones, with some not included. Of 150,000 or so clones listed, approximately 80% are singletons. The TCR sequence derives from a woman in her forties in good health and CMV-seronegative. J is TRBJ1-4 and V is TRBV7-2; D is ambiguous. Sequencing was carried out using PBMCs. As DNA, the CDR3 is TGTGCCAGCAGCTTAGGAGCAACTAATGAAAAACTGTTTTTT. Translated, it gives CASSLGATNEKLFF.